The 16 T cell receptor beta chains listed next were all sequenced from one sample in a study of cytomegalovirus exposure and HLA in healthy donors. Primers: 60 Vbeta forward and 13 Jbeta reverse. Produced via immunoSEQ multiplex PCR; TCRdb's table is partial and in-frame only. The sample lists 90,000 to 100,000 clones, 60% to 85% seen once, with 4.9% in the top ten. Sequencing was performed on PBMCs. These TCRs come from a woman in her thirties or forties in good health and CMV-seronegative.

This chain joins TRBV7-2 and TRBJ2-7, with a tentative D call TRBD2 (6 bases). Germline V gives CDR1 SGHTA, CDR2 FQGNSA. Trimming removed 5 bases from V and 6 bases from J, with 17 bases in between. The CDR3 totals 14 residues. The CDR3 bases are TGTGCCAGCAGCGTACAACCTCTGGGGGGCGAGCAGTACTTC. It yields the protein CASSVQPLGGEQYF.

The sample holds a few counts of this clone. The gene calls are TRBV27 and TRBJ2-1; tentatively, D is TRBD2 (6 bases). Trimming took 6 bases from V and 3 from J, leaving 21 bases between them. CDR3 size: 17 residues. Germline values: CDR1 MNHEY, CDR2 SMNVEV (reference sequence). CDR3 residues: CASRAPRGSYYYNEQFF. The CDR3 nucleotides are TGTGCCAGCAGGGCTCCCCGGGGGTCCTACTACTACAATGAGCAGTTCTTC.

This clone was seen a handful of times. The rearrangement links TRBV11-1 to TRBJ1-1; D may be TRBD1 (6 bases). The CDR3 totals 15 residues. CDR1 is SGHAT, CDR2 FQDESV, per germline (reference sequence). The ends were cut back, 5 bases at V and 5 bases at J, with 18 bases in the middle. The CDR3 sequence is CASSPDDRRGTEAFF. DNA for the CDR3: TGTGCCAGCAGCCCAGACGACAGAAGGGGGACTGAAGCTTTCTTT.

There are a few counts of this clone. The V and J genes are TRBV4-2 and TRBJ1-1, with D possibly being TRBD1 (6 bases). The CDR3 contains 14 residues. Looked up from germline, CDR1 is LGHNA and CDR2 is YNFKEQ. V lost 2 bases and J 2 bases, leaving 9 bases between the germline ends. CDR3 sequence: CASSQIRGNTEAFF. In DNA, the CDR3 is TGTGCCAGCAGCCAAATCAGGGGAAACACTGAAGCTTTCTTT.

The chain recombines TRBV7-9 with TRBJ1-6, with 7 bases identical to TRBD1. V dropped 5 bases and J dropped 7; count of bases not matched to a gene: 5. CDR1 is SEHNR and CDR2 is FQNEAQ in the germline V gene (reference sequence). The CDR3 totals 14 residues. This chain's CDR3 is CASSQTGKNSPLHF. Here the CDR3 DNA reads TGTGCCAGCAGCCAGACAGGGAAGAATTCACCCCTCCACTTT.

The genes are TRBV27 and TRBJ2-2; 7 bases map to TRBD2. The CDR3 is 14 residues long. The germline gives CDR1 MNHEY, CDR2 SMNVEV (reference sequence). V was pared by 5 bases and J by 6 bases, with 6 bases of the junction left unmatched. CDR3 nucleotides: TGTGCCAGCAGTCTCTTGGGGGGGGCCGGGGAGCTGTTTTTT. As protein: CASSLLGGAGELFF.

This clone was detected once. In nucleotides, the CDR3 is TGTGCCAGCAGCGTAACGACAGGGAATGAAAAACTGTTTTTT. Protein product: CASSVTTGNEKLFF. The genes are TRBV9 and TRBJ1-4; 7 bases are a match to TRBD1. Germline CDR1 is SGDLS and CDR2 is YYNGEE. This CDR3 is built from 14 residues. Germline trimming cut 1 base from V and 5 bases from J; bases unmatched to any gene: 2.

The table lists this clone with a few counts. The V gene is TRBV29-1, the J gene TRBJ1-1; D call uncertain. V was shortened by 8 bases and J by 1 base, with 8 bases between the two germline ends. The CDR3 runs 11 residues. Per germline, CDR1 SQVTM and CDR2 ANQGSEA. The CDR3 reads CSHEENTEAFF. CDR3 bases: TGCAGCCATGAGGAGAACACTGAAGCTTTCTTT.

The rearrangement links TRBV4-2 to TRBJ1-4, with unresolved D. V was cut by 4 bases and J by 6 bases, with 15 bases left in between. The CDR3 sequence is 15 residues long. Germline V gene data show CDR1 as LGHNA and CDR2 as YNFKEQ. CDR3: CASSRVGSTDEKLFF. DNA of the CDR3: TGTGCCAGCAGCCGCGTCGGGTCCACGGATGAAAAACTGTTTTTT.

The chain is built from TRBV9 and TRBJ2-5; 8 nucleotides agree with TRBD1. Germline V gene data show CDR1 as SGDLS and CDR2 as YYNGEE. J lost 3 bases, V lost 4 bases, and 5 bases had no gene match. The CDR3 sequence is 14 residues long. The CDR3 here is CASSLQGEKETQYF. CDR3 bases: TGTGCCAGCAGCCTACAGGGGGAGAAAGAGACCCAGTACTTC. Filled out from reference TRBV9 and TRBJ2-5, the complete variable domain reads DSGVTQTPKHLITATGQRVTLRCSPRSGDLSVYWYQQSLDQGLQFLIQYYNGEERAKGNILERFSAQQFPDLHSELNLSSLELGDSALYFCASSLQGEKETQYFGPGTRLLVL.

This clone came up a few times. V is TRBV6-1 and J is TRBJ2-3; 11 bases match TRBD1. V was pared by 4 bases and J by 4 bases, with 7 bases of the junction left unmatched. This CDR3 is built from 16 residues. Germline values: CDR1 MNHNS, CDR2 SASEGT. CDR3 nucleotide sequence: TGTGCCAGCAGTGTCGGACAGGGGGCGCCGCCAGATACGCAGTATTTT. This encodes CASSVGQGAPPDTQYF.

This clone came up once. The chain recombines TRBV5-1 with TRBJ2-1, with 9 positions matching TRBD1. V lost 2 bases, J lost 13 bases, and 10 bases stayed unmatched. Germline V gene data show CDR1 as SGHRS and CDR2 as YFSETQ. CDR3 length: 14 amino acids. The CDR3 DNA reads TGCGCCAGCAGCTTTCAAGGACCACAGGGGGCACAGTTCTTC. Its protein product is CASSFQGPQGAQFF. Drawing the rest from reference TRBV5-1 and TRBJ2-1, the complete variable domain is KAGVTQTPRYLIKTRGQQVTLSCSPISGHRSVSWYQQTPGQGLQFLFEYFSETQRNKGNFPGRFSGRQFSNSRSEMNVSTLELGDSALYLCASSFQGPQGAQFFGPGTRLTVL.

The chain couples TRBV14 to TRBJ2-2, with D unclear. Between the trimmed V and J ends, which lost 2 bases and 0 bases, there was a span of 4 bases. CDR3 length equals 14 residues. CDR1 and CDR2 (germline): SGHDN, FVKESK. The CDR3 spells CASSQWPNTGELFF. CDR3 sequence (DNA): TGTGCCAGCAGCCAATGGCCGAACACCGGGGAGCTGTTTTTT. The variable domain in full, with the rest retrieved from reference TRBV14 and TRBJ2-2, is EAGVTQFPSHSVIEKGQTVTLRCDPISGHDNLYWYRRVMGKEIKFLLHFVKESKQDESGMPNNRFLAERTGGTYSTLKVQPAELEDSGVYFCASSQWPNTGELFFGEGSRLTVL.

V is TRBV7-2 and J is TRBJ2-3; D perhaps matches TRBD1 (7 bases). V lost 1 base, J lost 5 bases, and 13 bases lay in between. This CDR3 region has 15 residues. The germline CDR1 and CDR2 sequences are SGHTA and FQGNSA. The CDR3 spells CASSLGRGRVDTQYF. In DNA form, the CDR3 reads TGTGCCAGCAGCTTAGGGAGGGGGCGCGTAGATACGCAGTATTTT.

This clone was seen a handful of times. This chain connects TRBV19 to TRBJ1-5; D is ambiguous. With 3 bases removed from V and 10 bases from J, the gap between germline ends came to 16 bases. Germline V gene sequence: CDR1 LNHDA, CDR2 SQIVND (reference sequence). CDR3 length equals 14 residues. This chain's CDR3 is CASSIYFGSTPQHF. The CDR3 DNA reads TGTGCCAGTAGTATCTACTTTGGGAGCACCCCCCAGCATTTT.

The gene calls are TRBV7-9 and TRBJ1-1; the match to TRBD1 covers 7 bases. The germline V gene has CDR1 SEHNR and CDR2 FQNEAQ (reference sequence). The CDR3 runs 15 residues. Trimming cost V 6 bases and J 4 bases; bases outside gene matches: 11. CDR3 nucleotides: TGTGCCAGCAGTCTGCAGGGGGAGAAGGGCACTGAAGCTTTCTTT. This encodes CASSLQGEKGTEAFF.